Listed below are T cell receptor beta chains from one sample, sequenced in a study of T-cell reconstitution after alpha-beta-depleted transplantation in children. Using its own MiXCR run on the PCR reads, TCRdb lists one record per CDR3 protein. Counted here are around 480,000 distinct CDR3 sequences, roughly 33% occurring once; the ten biggest clones make up under 3%. Sample: PBMCs from the stem cell graft donor, taken from the stem cell graft. The origin of the receptors is a human donor who donated a stem cell graft to a child with aplastic anemia. The CDR3 runs from the conserved cysteine through the conserved F or W. The D gene is left open where the match is weak. The size of a clone is reported for some rows only, either as once, few or many, or as a class for expanded clones.

CDR3 DNA	CDR3 protein	clone size	V gene	D gene	J gene
TGTGCCAGCAGACTCTTAATGAACACTGAAGCTTTCTTT	CASRLLMNTEAFF	-	TRBV27	-	TRBJ1-1
TGTGCCAGCAGTGCCAACTACAAGAACACCGGGGAGCTGTTTTTT	CASSANYKNTGELFF	once	TRBV25-1	-	TRBJ2-2
TGTGCCTGGAGCGGTACCATCGATACGCAGTATTTT	CAWSGTIDTQYF	few	TRBV30	-	TRBJ2-3
TGCGCCAGCAGGCTGCCGCGACAGGTAGGACGGGGCACTGAAGCTTTCTTT	CASRLPRQVGRGTEAFF	few	TRBV10-2	-	TRBJ1-1
TGCGCCAGCAGCCCCCCGGGACTAGCGGTGAACTCCGGGGAGCTGTTTTTT	CASSPPGLAVNSGELFF	few	TRBV4-3	TRBD2	TRBJ2-2
TGTGCCAGCAGTCCAAACGCAGGCTTCCAAGAGACCCAGTACTTC	CASSPNAGFQETQYF	-	TRBV6-2/TRBV6-3	-	TRBJ2-5
TGTGCCAGCAGTTTAAGGGGCGGGATACGGTATACGCAGTATTTT	CASSLRGGIRYTQYF	-	TRBV12-3/TRBV12-4	-	TRBJ2-3
TGTGCCAGCAGTGATCAAATACCTAGCGGGGGTGTTTTATTC	CASSDQIPSGGVLF	-	TRBV28	TRBD2	TRBJ2-5
TGTGCCAGCAGCTTCCCTCCTTCCGCGGAGCAGTTCTTC	CASSFPPSAEQFF	-	TRBV7-2	-	TRBJ2-1
TGCAGTGCTAGAGATATCTCAGCGGCGGGAGTAATAAAGACCCAGTACTTC	CSARDISAAGVIKTQYF	few	TRBV20-1	TRBD2	TRBJ2-5
TGTGCCAGCAGCCTCGTAACTAAGGGGACCACTGAAGCTTTCTTT	CASSLVTKGTTEAFF	-	TRBV5-5	-	TRBJ1-1
TGTGCCAGCTCACCAGAGGACAGGGTGAAGCCTTACGCTAACACTGAAGCTTTCTTT	CASSPEDRVKPYANTEAFF	-	TRBV18	TRBD1	TRBJ1-1
TGCAGTGCTAGTCTGATAGTAACAGATACGCAGTATTTT	CSASLIVTDTQYF	-	TRBV20-1	-	TRBJ2-3
TGCAGTGGTTTTAGAGTGGACGGTGAAGAGACCCAGTACTTC	CSGFRVDGEETQYF	-	TRBV20-1	-	TRBJ2-5
TGTGCCAGCAGCCCCACAGGGGGCATTCAGTACTTC	CASSPTGGIQYF	-	TRBV7-2	TRBD1	TRBJ2-4
TGTGCCAGCTCCCTGGTCCCTAGAGGCAATCAGCCCCAGCATTTT	CASSLVPRGNQPQHF	few	TRBV6-1	-	TRBJ1-5
TGCGCCAGCGGGCTGGGGGGGAGCTCCTACGAGCAGTACTTC	CASGLGGSSYEQYF	-	TRBV5-1	TRBD2	TRBJ2-7
TGCAGTGCTAGAGATCGAGGGGGCGCCAATGGCTACACCTTC	CSARDRGGANGYTF	few	TRBV20-1	TRBD1	TRBJ1-2
TGTGCCAGCAGCACACTACAACTGAGCGGTGCGACAGATACGCAGTATTTT	CASSTLQLSGATDTQYF	few	TRBV7-2	-	TRBJ2-3
TGTGCCAGGCGGGAGGGCCAAGAGACCCAGTACTTC	CARREGQETQYF	-	TRBV7-8	TRBD2	TRBJ2-5
TGCAGTGCCGGGTGGGGGGCGCCCCAAGAGACCCAGTACTTC	CSAGWGAPQETQYF	few	TRBV20-1	-	TRBJ2-5
TGCGCCAGCGGCAGGGATAGGAACACCGGGGAGCTGTTTTTT	CASGRDRNTGELFF	-	TRBV5-1	-	TRBJ2-2
TGCGCCAGCAGCCAGACCCTAGCGGAAGGCTACAATGAGCAGTTCTTC	CASSQTLAEGYNEQFF	-	TRBV4-3	TRBD2	TRBJ2-1
TGCAGCGTTGAAGATCAGAGAAATGAGCAGTTCTTC	CSVEDQRNEQFF	few	TRBV29-1	-	TRBJ2-1
TGTGCCAGCAGCCGTGGGGAGGGGCGTATCACCGGGGAGCTGTTTTTT	CASSRGEGRITGELFF	-	TRBV25-1	TRBD2	TRBJ2-2
TGTGCCTGGAGTGTAACCGGTTATGAAGCTTTCTTT	CAWSVTGYEAFF	once	TRBV30	-	TRBJ1-1
TGTGCCAGTAGTATCGGGACAGGGGTCCACGAGCAGTACTTC	CASSIGTGVHEQYF	once	TRBV19	TRBD1	TRBJ2-7
TGCAGCGTTGTTGGCAGGGGGTATGGGGACAATGAGCAGTTCTTC	CSVVGRGYGDNEQFF	few	TRBV29-1	TRBD1	TRBJ2-1
TGCGCCAGCAGCTTGGTAGGGGGTAGAGGCACTGAAGCTTTCTTT	CASSLVGGRGTEAFF	-	TRBV5-1	-	TRBJ1-1
TGCAGCGTCCTCGCCGGGCAGGGACGGACTGAAGCTTTCTTT	CSVLAGQGRTEAFF	-	TRBV29-1	-	TRBJ1-1
TGCGCCAGCAGCCCAGAGACACGGAACACTGAAGCTTTCTTT	CASSPETRNTEAFF	few	TRBV4-3	-	TRBJ1-1
TGTGCCAGCGCGGCAGGTGGCTCCCTAGATACGCAGTATTTT	CASAAGGSLDTQYF	many	TRBV6-1	-	TRBJ2-3
TGTGCCAGCAGCCCTAGCGGGGGGCGCTACGAGCAGTACTTC	CASSPSGGRYEQYF	-	TRBV5-4	TRBD2	TRBJ2-7
TGTGCCAGTCGGACTAGCGGGAAGGGAGGCATTCAGTACTTC	CASRTSGKGGIQYF	few	TRBV27	TRBD2	TRBJ2-4
TGCAGTGCTAGAGAAGGGGCGCGGACAGGGGGATACAATGAGCAGTTCTTC	CSAREGARTGGYNEQFF	-	TRBV20-1	TRBD1	TRBJ2-1
TGCGCCAGCAGCTTGGAGGGTAGCGGGGGACACAATGAGCAGTTCTTC	CASSLEGSGGHNEQFF	-	TRBV5-1	TRBD2	TRBJ2-1
TGCGCCAGCAGCCTGGGGGAAGGGGTTGGCAATCAGCCCCAGCATTTT	CASSLGEGVGNQPQHF	-	TRBV5-1	-	TRBJ1-5
TGCGCCAGCAGCTTGGATGCAGGAGAGTATGGCTACACCTTC	CASSLDAGEYGYTF	-	TRBV5-1	-	TRBJ1-2
TGTGCCAGCAGTCCCAAGGGGGGATTAGGCTACACCTTC	CASSPKGGLGYTF	-	TRBV27	-	TRBJ1-2
TGTGCCAGCAGTCCGGGACTAGGGGCCTCCTATGAGCAGTTCTTC	CASSPGLGASYEQFF	few	TRBV12-3/TRBV12-4	TRBD2	TRBJ2-1
TGTGCCAGCAGTTACTCTGCCGGGACTAGCGGAGACCCGAACACCGGGGAGCTGTTTTTT	CASSYSAGTSGDPNTGELFF	few	TRBV6-2/TRBV6-3	TRBD2	TRBJ2-2
TGCGCCAGCAGCTTGAGGGACAGGGGGCAGTACACCGGGGAGCTGTTTTTT	CASSLRDRGQYTGELFF	once	TRBV5-1	TRBD1	TRBJ2-2
TGCAGTGCTAGTCGGGGTCCGTATAATTCACCCCTCCACTTT	CSASRGPYNSPLHF	few	TRBV20-1	-	TRBJ1-6
TGTGCCAGCAGCCAAGACACACGGAAAATACCCTACAATGAGCAGTTCTTC	CASSQDTRKIPYNEQFF	-	TRBV4-2	-	TRBJ2-1
TGTGCCAGCAGCTTAAGAACAGGATTGGATGAAAAACTGTTTTTT	CASSLRTGLDEKLFF	-	TRBV5-5	-	TRBJ1-4
TGTGCCAGCAGCTTAGACAGGGCGGTAAACGAGCAGTACTTC	CASSLDRAVNEQYF	few	TRBV11-2	-	TRBJ2-7
TGTGCCATCAGTGAGTCTGGTACAGATACGCAGTATTTT	CAISESGTDTQYF	many	TRBV10-3	-	TRBJ2-3
TGTGCCAGCAGTTCACTCCCGACCCCTGGGGATACGCAGTATTTT	CASSSLPTPGDTQYF	-	TRBV6-5	-	TRBJ2-3
TGTGCCAGCACCTTGGGGACAGGCACCTACGAGCAGTACTTC	CASTLGTGTYEQYF	-	TRBV5-5	TRBD1	TRBJ2-7
TGCAGCGTTGTGGCAGGTATAAGCGGCAGCTCCTACAATGAGCAGTTCTTC	CSVVAGISGSSYNEQFF	-	TRBV29-1	-	TRBJ2-1
TGCGCCAGCAGCGCTGGACTAGCGGGCCCCTACGAGCAGTACTTC	CASSAGLAGPYEQYF	once	TRBV5-1	TRBD2	TRBJ2-7
TGTGCCAGCAGCAATGACAGAACCGTAGCCAAAAACATTCAGTACTTC	CASSNDRTVAKNIQYF	few	TRBV2	-	TRBJ2-4
TGCGCCAGCAGTGAGTCAGGGGGGCCCCAAGAGACCCAGTACTTC	CASSESGGPQETQYF	-	TRBV10-2	-	TRBJ2-5
TGTGCCAGCACCAATTGGGCAAACACTGAAGCTTTCTTT	CASTNWANTEAFF	few	TRBV6-1	-	TRBJ1-1
TGCAGCGTTGTCACTAGCGGGAGCAATCGAGGGGAGACCCAGTACTTC	CSVVTSGSNRGETQYF	few	TRBV29-1	TRBD2	TRBJ2-5
TGTGCCAGCAGCACCCGGGACAGGGGGCGCACTAATGAAAAACTGTTTTTT	CASSTRDRGRTNEKLFF	-	TRBV7-8	TRBD1	TRBJ1-4
TGTGCCAGCAGCCCCCCACTAGCGGGAGTAGGTAATGAGCAGTTCTTC	CASSPPLAGVGNEQFF	-	TRBV3-1	TRBD2	TRBJ2-1
TGTGCCAGCGTCCCGGGACCGAAAGAGACCCAGTACTTC	CASVPGPKETQYF	-	TRBV7-2	-	TRBJ2-5
TGTGCCAGCAGTGTTTGGACAGGTAACACTGAAGCTTTCTTT	CASSVWTGNTEAFF	few	TRBV12-3/TRBV12-4	TRBD1	TRBJ1-1
TGTGCCAGCAGCTTCAAGGTGAACACTGAAGCTTTCTTT	CASSFKVNTEAFF	-	TRBV11-1	-	TRBJ1-1